This TCR beta chain was found in a study of radiotherapy plus CTLA-4 blockade in lung cancer. The overall study: Overall, 18% of patients showed an objective response, while 31% attained disease control. Study findings and constraints: Best predicting response, reportedly, were early blood T cell clone dynamics, with interferon-beta.

This clone occurred once. The target antigen is unknown. The data were produced by immunoSEQ multiplex PCR, yet TCRdb's version contains in-frame clones alone and is incomplete. This sample carries fewer than 55,000 clones, about 85% of them seen once, and the ten largest clones take 28%. Germline V gene data show CDR1 as LGHNA and CDR2 as YNFKEQ. This CDR3 region has 19 residues. The junction had 8 bases not matched to a gene; V was cut back by 2 bases and J by 0 bases. The chain has TRBV4-2 and TRBJ2-1; 12 nucleotides agree with TRBD2. The receptor's source is a human donor with non-small cell lung cancer whose response to radiotherapy plus ipilimumab could not be evaluated. Source: peripheral blood, taken from a patient treated with radiotherapy plus ipilimumab. The CDR3 coding sequence is TGTGCCAGCAGCCAAATGGGACTAGCGGGCTTAAGCTCCTACAATGAGCAGTTCTTC. It translates to CASSQMGLAGLSSYNEQFF.